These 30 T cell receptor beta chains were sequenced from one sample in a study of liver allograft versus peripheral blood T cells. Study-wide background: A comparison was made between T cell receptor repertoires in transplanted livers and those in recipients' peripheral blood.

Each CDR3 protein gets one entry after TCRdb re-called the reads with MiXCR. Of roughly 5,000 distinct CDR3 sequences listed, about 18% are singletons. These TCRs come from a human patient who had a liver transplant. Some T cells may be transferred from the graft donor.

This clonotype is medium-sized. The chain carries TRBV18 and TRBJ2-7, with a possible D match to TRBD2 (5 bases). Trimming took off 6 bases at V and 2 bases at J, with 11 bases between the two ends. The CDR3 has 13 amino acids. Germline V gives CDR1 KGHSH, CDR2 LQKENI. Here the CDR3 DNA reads TGTGCCAGCTCCCTCCTAGCTACCTACGAGCAGTACTTC. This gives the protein CASSLLATYEQYF.

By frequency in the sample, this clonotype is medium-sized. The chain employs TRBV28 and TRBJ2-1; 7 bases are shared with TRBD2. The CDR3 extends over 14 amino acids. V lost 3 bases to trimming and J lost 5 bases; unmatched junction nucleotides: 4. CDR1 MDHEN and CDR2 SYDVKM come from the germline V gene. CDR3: CASSFERENNEQFF. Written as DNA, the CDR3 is TGTGCCAGCAGTTTTGAGCGGGAAAACAATGAGCAGTTCTTC.

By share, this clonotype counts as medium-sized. This CDR3 is CASRNTGSGVGEQYF. CDR3 nucleotide sequence: TGTGCCAGCAGAAACACAGGAAGCGGGGTGGGCGAGCAGTACTTC. The J gene is TRBJ2-7, the V gene TRBV28; 7 positions match TRBD2. Germline V gene lookup returns CDR1 MDHEN and CDR2 SYDVKM. This CDR3 comprises 15 residues. The V and J ends lost 6 bases and 6 bases, in that order; junction bases with no gene match: 14.

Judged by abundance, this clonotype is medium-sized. DNA for the CDR3: TGTGCCAGCAGCCGAGAAGCGCGCTCCTATAATTCACCCCTCCACTTT. This codes for CASSREARSYNSPLHF. The V and J genes are TRBV27 and TRBJ1-6; D remains ambiguous. V shed 6 bases and J shed 0 bases, with 12 bases lying between them. Per the germline V gene, CDR1 is MNHEY and CDR2 is SMNVEV (reference sequence). The CDR3 contains 16 residues.

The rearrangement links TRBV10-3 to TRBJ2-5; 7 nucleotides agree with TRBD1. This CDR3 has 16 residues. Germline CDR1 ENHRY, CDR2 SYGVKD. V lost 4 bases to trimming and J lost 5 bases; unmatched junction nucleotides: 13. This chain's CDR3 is CAISVRGLGTGETQYF. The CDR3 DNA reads TGTGCCATCAGTGTGAGGGGGCTGGGCACCGGGGAGACCCAGTACTTC.

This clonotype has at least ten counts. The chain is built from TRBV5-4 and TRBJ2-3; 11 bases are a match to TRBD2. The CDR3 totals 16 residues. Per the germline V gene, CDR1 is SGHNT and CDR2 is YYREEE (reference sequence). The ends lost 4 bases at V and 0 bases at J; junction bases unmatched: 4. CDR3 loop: CASSLTSGTSTDTQYF. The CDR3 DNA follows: TGTGCCAGCAGCCTGACTAGCGGGACAAGCACAGATACGCAGTATTTT. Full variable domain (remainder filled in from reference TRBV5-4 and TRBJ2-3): ETGVTQSPTHLIKTRGQQVTLRCSSQSGHNTVSWYQQALGQGPQFIFQYYREEENGRGNFPPRFSGLQFPNYSSELNVNALELDDSALYLCASSLTSGTSTDTQYFGPGTRLTVL.

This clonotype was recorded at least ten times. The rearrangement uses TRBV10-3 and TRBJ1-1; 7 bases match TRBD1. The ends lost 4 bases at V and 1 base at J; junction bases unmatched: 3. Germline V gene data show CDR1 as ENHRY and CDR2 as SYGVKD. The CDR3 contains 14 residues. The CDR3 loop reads CAISGTGRNTEAFF. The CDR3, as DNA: TGTGCCATCAGTGGGACAGGCCGGAACACTGAAGCTTTCTTT.

CDR3 sequence (DNA): TGTGCCAGCAGCTTTAGTAGGAACACTGAAGCTTTCTTT. This encodes CASSFSRNTEAFF. The chain is built from TRBV11-3 and TRBJ1-1; D gene ambiguous. This CDR3 contains 13 residues. The germline CDR1 and CDR2 sequences are SGHNT and YENEEA. Trimming left V 3 bases short and J 1 base short, with 6 bases between.

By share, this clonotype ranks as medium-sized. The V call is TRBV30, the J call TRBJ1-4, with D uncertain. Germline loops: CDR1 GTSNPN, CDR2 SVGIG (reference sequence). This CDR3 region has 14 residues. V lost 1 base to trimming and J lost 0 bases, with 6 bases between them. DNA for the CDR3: TGTGCCTGGAGTGCGGCAACAACTAATGAAAAACTGTTTTTT. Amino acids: CAWSAATTNEKLFF.

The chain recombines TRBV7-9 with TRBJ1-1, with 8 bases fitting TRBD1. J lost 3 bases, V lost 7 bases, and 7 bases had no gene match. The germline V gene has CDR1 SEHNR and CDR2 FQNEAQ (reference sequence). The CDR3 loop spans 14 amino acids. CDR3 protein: CASTSGQEYTEAFF. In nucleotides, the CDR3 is TGTGCCAGCACCTCGGGACAGGAGTACACTGAAGCTTTCTTT.

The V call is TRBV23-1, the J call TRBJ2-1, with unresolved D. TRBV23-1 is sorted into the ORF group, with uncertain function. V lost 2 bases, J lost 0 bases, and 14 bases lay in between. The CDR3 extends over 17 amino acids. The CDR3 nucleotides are TGCGCCAGCAGTCAACTCCCCGCATTTAGCTCCTACAATGAGCAGTTCTTC. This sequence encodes CASSQLPAFSSYNEQFF.

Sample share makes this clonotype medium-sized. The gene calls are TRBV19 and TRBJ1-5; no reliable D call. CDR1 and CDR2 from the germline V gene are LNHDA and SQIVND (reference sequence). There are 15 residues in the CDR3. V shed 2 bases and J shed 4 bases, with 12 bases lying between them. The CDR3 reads CASSIRQPGNQPQHF. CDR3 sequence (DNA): TGTGCCAGTAGTATACGCCAGCCGGGGAATCAGCCCCAGCATTTT.

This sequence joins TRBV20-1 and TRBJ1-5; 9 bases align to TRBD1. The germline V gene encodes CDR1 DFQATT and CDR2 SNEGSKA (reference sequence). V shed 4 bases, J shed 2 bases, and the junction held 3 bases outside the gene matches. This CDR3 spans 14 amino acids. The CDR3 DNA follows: TGCAGTGCTACCTGGACAGGGGGCAATCAGCCCCAGCATTTT. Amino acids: CSATWTGGNQPQHF.

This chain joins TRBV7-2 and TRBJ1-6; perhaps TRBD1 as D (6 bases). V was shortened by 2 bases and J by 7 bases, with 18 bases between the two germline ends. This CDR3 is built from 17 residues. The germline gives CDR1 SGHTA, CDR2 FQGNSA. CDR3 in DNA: TGTGCCAGCAGCTTAACACTCACGGGGGCGCGGAATTCACCCCTCCACTTT. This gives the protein CASSLTLTGARNSPLHF.

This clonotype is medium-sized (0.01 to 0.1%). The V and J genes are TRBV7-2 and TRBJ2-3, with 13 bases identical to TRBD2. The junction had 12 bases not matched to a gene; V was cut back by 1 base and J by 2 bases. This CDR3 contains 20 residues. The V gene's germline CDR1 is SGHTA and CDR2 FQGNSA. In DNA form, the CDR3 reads TGTGCCAGCAGCTTAGTTCCAACGACTAGCGGGGGGCGTTCCACAGATACGCAGTATTTT. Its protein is CASSLVPTTSGGRSTDTQYF.

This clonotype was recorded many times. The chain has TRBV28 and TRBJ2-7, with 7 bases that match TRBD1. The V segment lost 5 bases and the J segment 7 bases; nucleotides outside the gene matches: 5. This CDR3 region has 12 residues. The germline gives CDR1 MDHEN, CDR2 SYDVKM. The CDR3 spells CASSVTGQEQYF. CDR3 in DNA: TGTGCCAGCAGTGTGACAGGGCAAGAGCAGTACTTC.

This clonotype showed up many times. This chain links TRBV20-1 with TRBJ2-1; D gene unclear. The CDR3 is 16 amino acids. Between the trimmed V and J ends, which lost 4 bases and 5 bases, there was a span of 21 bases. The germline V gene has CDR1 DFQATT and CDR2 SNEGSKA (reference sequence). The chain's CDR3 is CSANRIVAVIHNEQFF. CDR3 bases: TGCAGTGCTAACCGAATTGTTGCGGTTATTCACAATGAGCAGTTCTTC.

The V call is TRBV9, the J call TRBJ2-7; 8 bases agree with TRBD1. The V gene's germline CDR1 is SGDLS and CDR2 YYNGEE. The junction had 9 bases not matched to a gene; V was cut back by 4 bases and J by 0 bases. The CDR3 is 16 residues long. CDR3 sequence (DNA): TGTGCCAGCAGCCCACGGGACAGGTCGAGCTCCTACGAGCAGTACTTC. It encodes CASSPRDRSSSYEQYF.

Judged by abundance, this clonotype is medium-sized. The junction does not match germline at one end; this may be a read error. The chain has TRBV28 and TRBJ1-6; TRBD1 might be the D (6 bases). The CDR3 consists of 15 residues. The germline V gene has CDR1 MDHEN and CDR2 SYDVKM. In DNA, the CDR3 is TGTGCCTGCAGACAGGCTCGCTCCTATAATTCACCCCTCCACTTT. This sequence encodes CACRQARSYNSPLHF.

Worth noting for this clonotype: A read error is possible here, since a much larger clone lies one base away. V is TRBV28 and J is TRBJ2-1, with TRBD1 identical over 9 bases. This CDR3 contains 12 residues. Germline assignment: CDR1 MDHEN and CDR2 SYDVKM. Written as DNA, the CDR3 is TGTACCAGCAGCTGGACAGGGGATGAGCAGTTCTTC. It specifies CTSSWTGDEQFF.

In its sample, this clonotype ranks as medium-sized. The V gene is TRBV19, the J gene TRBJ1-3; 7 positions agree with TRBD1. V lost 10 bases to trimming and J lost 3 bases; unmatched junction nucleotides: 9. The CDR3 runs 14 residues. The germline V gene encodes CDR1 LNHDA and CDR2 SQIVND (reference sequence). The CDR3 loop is CATKPRGFGNTIYF. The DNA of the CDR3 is TGTGCCACCAAACCCAGGGGGTTTGGAAACACCATATATTTT.

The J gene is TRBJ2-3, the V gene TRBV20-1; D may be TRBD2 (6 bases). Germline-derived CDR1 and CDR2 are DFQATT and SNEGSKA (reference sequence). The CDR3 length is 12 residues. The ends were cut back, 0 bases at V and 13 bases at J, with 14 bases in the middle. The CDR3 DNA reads TGCAGTGCTAGAGACTTGGACTACCCTAAGTATTTT. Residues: CSARDLDYPKYF.

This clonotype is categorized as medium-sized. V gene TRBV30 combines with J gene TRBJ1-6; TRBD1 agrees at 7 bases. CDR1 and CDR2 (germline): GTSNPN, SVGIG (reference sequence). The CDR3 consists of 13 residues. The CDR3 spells CAEGGLGNSPLHF. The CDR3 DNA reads TGTGCGGAAGGGGGCTTGGGTAATTCACCCCTCCACTTT. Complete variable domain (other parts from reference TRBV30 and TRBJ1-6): SQTIHQWPATLVQPVGSPLSLECTVEGTSNPNLYWYRQAAGRGLQLLFYSVGIGQISSEVPQNLSASRPQDRQFILSSKKLLLSDSGFYLCAEGGLGNSPLHFGNGTRLTVT.

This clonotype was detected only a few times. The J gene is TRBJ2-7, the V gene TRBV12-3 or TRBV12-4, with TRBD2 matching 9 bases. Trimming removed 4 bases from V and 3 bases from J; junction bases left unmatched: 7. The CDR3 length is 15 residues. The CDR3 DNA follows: TGTGCCAGCAGTTCCATAGCGGGAGAAAACTACGAGCAGTACTTC. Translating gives CASSSIAGENYEQYF.

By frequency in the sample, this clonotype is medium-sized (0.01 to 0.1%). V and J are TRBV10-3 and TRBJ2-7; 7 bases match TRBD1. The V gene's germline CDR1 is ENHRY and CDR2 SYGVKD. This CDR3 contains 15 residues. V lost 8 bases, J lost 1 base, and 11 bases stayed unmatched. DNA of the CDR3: TGTGCCATCGGGAAGGGGGCTGCCGTTTCCTACGAGCAGTACTTC. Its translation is CAIGKGAAVSYEQYF.

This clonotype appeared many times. Here the CDR3 DNA reads TGTGCCAGCGGGCGAGGGGCGCAGTACTTC. Translation: CASGRGAQYF. The chain joins TRBV28 to TRBJ2-7; D tentatively fits TRBD1 or TRBD2 (5 bases each). Trimming removed 8 bases from V and 9 bases from J, with 11 bases in between. The length of the CDR3 is 10 residues. In germline, CDR1 is MDHEN, CDR2 SYDVKM.

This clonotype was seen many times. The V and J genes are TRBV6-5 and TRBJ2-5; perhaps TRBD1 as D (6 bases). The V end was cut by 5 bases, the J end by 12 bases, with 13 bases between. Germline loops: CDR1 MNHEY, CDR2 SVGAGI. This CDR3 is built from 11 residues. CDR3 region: CASSQGGPEYF. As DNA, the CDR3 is TGTGCCAGCAGTCAAGGGGGACCGGAGTACTTC.

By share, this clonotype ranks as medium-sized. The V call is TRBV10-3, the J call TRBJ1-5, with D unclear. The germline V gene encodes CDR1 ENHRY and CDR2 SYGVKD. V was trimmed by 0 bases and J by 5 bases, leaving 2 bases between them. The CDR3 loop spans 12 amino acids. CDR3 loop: CAISESDQPQHF. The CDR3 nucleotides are TGTGCCATCAGTGAGTCTGATCAGCCCCAGCATTTT.

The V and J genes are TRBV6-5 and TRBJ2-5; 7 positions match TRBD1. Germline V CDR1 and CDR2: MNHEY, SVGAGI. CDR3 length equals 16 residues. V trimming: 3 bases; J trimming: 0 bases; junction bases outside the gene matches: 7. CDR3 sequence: CASSYFRTGDQETQYF. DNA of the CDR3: TGTGCCAGCAGTTATTTTCGGACAGGCGACCAAGAGACCCAGTACTTC.

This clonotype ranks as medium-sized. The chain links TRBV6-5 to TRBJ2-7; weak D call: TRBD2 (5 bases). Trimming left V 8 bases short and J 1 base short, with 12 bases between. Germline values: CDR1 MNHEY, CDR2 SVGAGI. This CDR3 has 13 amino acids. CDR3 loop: CASSSPGSYEQYF. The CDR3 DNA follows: TGTGCCAGCTCTAGCCCGGGATCCTACGAGCAGTACTTC.